The 17 T cell receptor beta chains presented below share a single source sample, sequenced in a study of blood T cells in healthy people across ages. PCR was performed a second time for about 7 to 11 cycles using a sample-barcoded 5' primer and a J-beta primer mix. TCRdb called the 5' RACE reads again in MiXCR, with one record for every CDR3 protein. The data show about 800,000 distinct CDR3 sequences, 25% seen once. These data also featured in a second study, about T cells of mothers and their children.

Sequencing used blood. These receptors were collected from a boy between 10 and 17 years old in good health.

The V gene is TRBV7-9, the J gene TRBJ2-1, with 10 positions matching TRBD2. V was clipped by 5 bases and J by 5 bases; unmatched bases: 15. The CDR3 contains 18 residues. Germline lookup yields CDR1 SEHNR and CDR2 FQNEAQ (reference sequence). The CDR3 DNA reads TGTGCCAGCAGCCGCCTGGGAGCGGGAGGGCTCGCCGACAATGAGCAGTTCTTC. Translating gives CASSRLGAGGLADNEQFF.

This clonotype has more than one count but fewer than ten. The CDR3 DNA reads as TGTGCCAGCAGCCCGGGACAGATGAACATTCAGTACTTC. Translated, it gives CASSPGQMNIQYF. The chain carries TRBV11-2 and TRBJ2-4; 7 bases align to TRBD1. The V gene end was trimmed by 5 bases and the J gene end by 7 bases; junction bases not matched to a gene: 5. This CDR3 has 13 amino acids. The V gene's germline CDR1 is SGHAT and CDR2 FQNNGV. The variable domain in full, completed from reference TRBV11-2 and TRBJ2-4, reads EAGVAQSPRYKIIEKRQSVAFWCNPISGHATLYWYQQILGQGPKLLIQFQNNGVVDDSQLPKDRFSAERLKGVDSTLKIQPAKLEDSAVYLCASSPGQMNIQYFGAGTRLSVL.

In regard to this clonotype: The junction does not match germline at one end; this may be a read error. The chain employs TRBV9 and TRBJ2-7; 10 positions agree with TRBD2. The CDR3 contains 15 residues. The germline gives CDR1 SGDLS, CDR2 YYNGEE. Here the CDR3 reads CTSSPGTSVSYEQYF. In nucleotides, the CDR3 is TGTACCAGCAGCCCCGGGACTAGCGTATCCTACGAGCAGTACTTC.

The chain has TRBV11-2 and TRBJ1-6, with 8 bases matching TRBD1. Losses at the gene ends were 0 bases for V and 7 bases for J; bases not matched to a gene: 2. CDR3 length: 15 amino acids. The germline gives CDR1 SGHAT, CDR2 FQNNGV. CDR3 residues: CASSLDWTGNSPLHF. The CDR3 DNA reads as TGTGCCAGCAGCTTAGATTGGACAGGGAATTCACCCCTCCACTTT.

This clonotype was seen at least ten times. V usage is TRBV28 and J usage is TRBJ2-5; D is ambiguous. The length of the CDR3 is 12 residues. Trimming took 2 bases from V and 5 from J, leaving 6 bases between them. Germline V gene data show CDR1 as MDHEN and CDR2 as SYDVKM. The CDR3 spells CASSLQRETQYF. In DNA, the CDR3 is TGTGCCAGCAGTTTACAACGGGAGACCCAGTACTTC.

This clonotype was seen repeatedly, ten times or more. This chain links TRBV12-3 or TRBV12-4 with TRBJ1-1; the D is unclear. The CDR3 consists of 13 residues. Trimming removed 3 bases at V and 0 bases at J, with 5 bases between. For the CDR3, the DNA is TGTGCCAGCAGTTTTTCTATGAACACTGAAGCTTTCTTT. This gives the protein CASSFSMNTEAFF.

The chain combines TRBV7-9 with TRBJ2-5; D call uncertain. The end of the DNA fits TRBJ2-1 better, so the J call may be wrong. The CDR3 is 12 residues long. The V gene's germline CDR1 is SEHNR and CDR2 FQNEAQ (reference sequence). The DNA of the CDR3 is TGTGCCAGCAGCTTAGTGCAGGATGAGCAGTTCTTC. It yields the protein CASSLVQDEQFF.

The chain is built from TRBV3-1 and TRBJ1-1; perhaps TRBD1 as D (5 bases). CDR1 is LGHDT and CDR2 is YNNKEL in the germline V gene (reference sequence). V shed 6 bases and J shed 1 base, with 12 bases lying between them. The CDR3 has 14 amino acids. CDR3 sequence: CASRKRGENTEAFF. CDR3 coding DNA: TGTGCCAGCAGAAAAAGGGGCGAGAACACTGAAGCTTTCTTT.

This clonotype was recorded once. CDR3 sequence (DNA): TGTGCCACCAGCGTCCTAGCGGACTACAATGAGCAGTTCTTC. It specifies CATSVLADYNEQFF. V usage is TRBV15 and J usage is TRBJ2-1; TRBD2 matches at 7 bases. The CDR3 loop spans 14 amino acids. J gave up 3 bases and V 5 bases, and 4 bases lay outside the gene matches. CDR1 is LNHNV and CDR2 is YYDKDF in the germline V gene (reference sequence).

The rearrangement joins TRBV5-1 to TRBJ2-7, with TRBD1 matching over 7 bases. The V segment lost 4 bases and the J segment 2 bases; nucleotides outside the gene matches: 12. The CDR3 contains 16 residues. Germline assignment: CDR1 SGHRS and CDR2 YFSETQ. The DNA of the CDR3 is TGCGCCAGCAGCCCTTACACCCCGACAGGGACCTACGAGCAGTACTTC. Its translation is CASSPYTPTGTYEQYF.

This clonotype was picked up a small number of times. V usage is TRBV2 and J usage is TRBJ2-7; 7 bases align to TRBD2. Trimming at V came to 3 bases and at J to 0 bases, leaving 5 bases not matched to a gene. The CDR3 spans 15 residues. CDR1 is SNHLY, CDR2 FYNNEI, per germline. CDR3 protein: CASSESSGISYEQYF. As DNA, the CDR3 is TGTGCCAGCAGTGAGTCTAGCGGAATCTCCTACGAGCAGTACTTC.

The chain links TRBV5-1 to TRBJ1-1; 9 positions match TRBD1. Germline-derived CDR1 and CDR2 are SGHRS and YFSETQ. V shed 2 bases, J shed 2 bases, and the junction held 4 bases outside the gene matches. The CDR3 spans 15 residues. CDR3 nucleotides: TGCGCCAGCAGCTTACTGACAGGGGGTAACACTGAAGCTTTCTTT. Residues: CASSLLTGGNTEAFF.

Many counts were recorded for this clonotype. At one end the junction does not follow the germline gene, possibly because of a read error. This rearrangement joins TRBV7-3 to TRBJ2-1; D call uncertain. The germline V gene encodes CDR1 SGHTA and CDR2 FQGTGA. This CDR3 is built from 14 residues. CDR3 in DNA: TGTGCCAGCAGCTTAGTGGCCCTTAAGGATGAACAGTTCTTC. Amino acids: CASSLVALKDEQFF.

This clonotype was observed a few times. The rearrangement joins TRBV29-1 to TRBJ1-1, with no clear D. The CDR3 is 10 residues long. Germline values: CDR1 SQVTM, CDR2 ANQGSEA. The V end was cut by 7 bases, the J end by 0 bases, with 3 bases between. The CDR3 here is CSDVNTEAFF. The CDR3 nucleotides are TGCAGCGACGTGAACACTGAAGCTTTCTTT.

The sample holds a few counts of this clonotype. The rearrangement uses TRBV7-6 and TRBJ2-4, with D hard to call. V dropped 7 bases and J dropped 8 bases, with 18 bases sitting between them. Germline CDR1 reads SGHVS; CDR2 reads FNYEAQ. The CDR3 has 14 amino acids. The CDR3 DNA reads TGTGCCAGCACCAAGAAGGCCGGGTCGGACATTCAGTACTTC. It specifies CASTKKAGSDIQYF.

This chain connects TRBV2 to TRBJ1-1; D call uncertain. V lost 3 bases and J 11 bases, leaving 13 bases between the germline ends. Germline CDR1 reads SNHLY; CDR2 reads FYNNEI. The CDR3 is 12 residues long. CDR3 in DNA: TGTGCCAGCAGTGATGCCCGACCGGGGGCTTTCTTT. It codes for CASSDARPGAFF.

CDR3: CASSLDGPGTVNTEAFF. The DNA for the CDR3 is TGTGCCAGCAGCTTAGATGGGCCCGGGACGGTGAACACTGAAGCTTTCTTT. The J gene is TRBJ1-1, the V gene TRBV11-2, with D perhaps TRBD1 (5 bases). The CDR3 runs 17 residues. V gave up 0 bases and J gave up 0 bases, with 14 bases separating them. Germline-derived CDR1 and CDR2 are SGHAT and FQNNGV.